This record concerns one T cell receptor beta chain sequence. This record comes from a study of T cell repertoires in ileal Crohn's disease. The protocol was immunoSEQ multiplex PCR, while the TCRdb copy is restricted to in-frame clones and leaves out a portion. Here the sample spans 25,000 to 30,000 clones, about 81% being singletons. CDR3 length: 16 residues. With 3 bases removed from V and 3 bases from J, the gap between germline ends came to 17 bases. Looked up from germline, CDR1 is GTSNPN and CDR2 is SVGIG (reference sequence). This chain joins TRBV30 and TRBJ1-4; D is possibly TRBD1 (6 bases). The sequenced material came from ileal tissue. The TCR sequence derives from an adult with Crohn's disease. The chain's CDR3 is CAWSRLDGTPNEKLFF. In nucleotides, the CDR3 is TGTGCCTGGAGCCGACTTGACGGGACACCTAATGAAAAACTGTTTTTT.